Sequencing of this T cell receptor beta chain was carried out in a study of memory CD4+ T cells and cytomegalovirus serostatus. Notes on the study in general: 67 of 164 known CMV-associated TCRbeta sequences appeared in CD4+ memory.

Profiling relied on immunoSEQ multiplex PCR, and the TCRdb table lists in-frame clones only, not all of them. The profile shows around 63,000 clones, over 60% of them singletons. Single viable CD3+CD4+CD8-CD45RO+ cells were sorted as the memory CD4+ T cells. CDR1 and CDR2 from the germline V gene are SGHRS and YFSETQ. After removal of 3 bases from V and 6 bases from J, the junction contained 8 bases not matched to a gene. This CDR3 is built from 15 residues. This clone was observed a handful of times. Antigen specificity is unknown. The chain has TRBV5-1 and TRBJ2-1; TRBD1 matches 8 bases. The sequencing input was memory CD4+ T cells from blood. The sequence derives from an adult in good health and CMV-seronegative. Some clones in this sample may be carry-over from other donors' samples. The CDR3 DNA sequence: TGCGCCAGCAGCTGGCAACGGACAGGGCTCAATGAGCAGTTCTTC. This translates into CASSWQRTGLNEQFF. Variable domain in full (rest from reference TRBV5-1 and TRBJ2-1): KAGVTQTPRYLIKTRGQQVTLSCSPISGHRSVSWYQQTPGQGLQFLFEYFSETQRNKGNFPGRFSGRQFSNSRSEMNVSTLELGDSALYLCASSWQRTGLNEQFFGPGTRLTVL.